The 9 T cell receptor beta chains below were found in one sample sequenced in a study of blood T cell repertoires in COVID-19. Sequenced by immunoSEQ multiplex PCR; TCRdb stores in-frame clones only, minus some. The sample holds under 250,000 clones, about 83% seen once. The specimen was peripheral blood. These receptors came from a woman aged 40 to 50 with active or convalescent COVID-19.

The chain combines TRBV6-5 with TRBJ2-5, with 10 nucleotides matching TRBD1. Germline loops: CDR1 MNHEY, CDR2 SVGAGI. The V segment lost 4 bases and the J segment 7 bases; nucleotides outside the gene matches: 9. The CDR3 is 15 amino acids. CDR3 protein: CASSSRQGARGTQYF. The CDR3 nucleotides are TGTGCCAGCAGTTCCCGACAGGGGGCGAGGGGGACCCAGTACTTC.

The chain combines TRBV19 with TRBJ1-4; TRBD1 might be the D (6 bases). Germline V CDR1 and CDR2: LNHDA, SQIVND (reference sequence). V shed 6 bases and J shed 3 bases, with 8 bases lying between them. This CDR3 is 13 amino acids long. In DNA form, the CDR3 reads TGTGCCAGTAGCGACAGGCCTAATGAAAAACTGTTTTTT. The encoded protein is CASSDRPNEKLFF.

The chain joins TRBV24-1 to TRBJ2-1; 12 positions match TRBD2. The CDR3 spans 17 residues. CDR1 and CDR2 (germline): KGHDR, SFDVKD. V lost 3 bases and J lost 5; bases outside the gene matches: 7. The CDR3, as DNA: TGTGCCACCAGTGATCACCTGACTAGCGGGGGCAACAATGAGCAGTTCTTC. Translating it yields CATSDHLTSGGNNEQFF.

The chain is built from TRBV11-2 and TRBJ1-6; 7 nucleotides match TRBD1. Germline trimming cut 5 bases from V and 2 bases from J; bases unmatched to any gene: 6. Looked up from germline, CDR1 is SGHAT and CDR2 is FQNNGV. The CDR3 length is 16 residues. The CDR3 reads CASSADGQAYNSPLHF. In DNA, the CDR3 is TGTGCCAGCAGCGCAGACGGACAGGCCTATAATTCACCCCTCCACTTT.

The chain has TRBV15 and TRBJ2-3; no clear D. The CDR3 has 15 amino acids. V dropped 5 bases and J dropped 1 base, with 13 bases sitting between them. In germline, CDR1 is LNHNV, CDR2 YYDKDF (reference sequence). The CDR3 DNA sequence: TGTGCCACCAGCCAGAGCTACCGGGGCACAGATACGCAGTATTTT. Translation: CATSQSYRGTDTQYF.

The V and J genes are TRBV6-5 and TRBJ1-2; D unresolved. This CDR3 has 13 amino acids. From germline, CDR1 is MNHEY and CDR2 SVGAGI. Trimming took 2 bases from V and 2 from J, leaving 6 bases between them. CDR3 loop: CASSYPGNYGYTF. The CDR3 DNA reads as TGTGCCAGCAGTTACCCAGGAAACTATGGCTACACCTTC.

Here the CDR3 reads CASRTRDMGLSPLHF. The CDR3 DNA reads as TGTGCCAGCAGAACCCGGGACATGGGTCTTTCACCCCTCCACTTT. This chain links TRBV2 with TRBJ1-6, with D possibly being TRBD1 (6 bases). Germline V gene data show CDR1 as SNHLY and CDR2 as FYNNEI. This CDR3 spans 15 amino acids. V was cut by 6 bases and J by 9 bases, with 18 bases left in between. The complete variable domain, with remaining parts taken from reference TRBV2 and TRBJ1-6, reads EPEVTQTPSHQVTQMGQEVILRCVPISNHLYFYWYRQILGQKVEFLVSFYNNEISEKSEIFDDQFSVERPDGSNFTLKIRSTKLEDSAMYFCASRTRDMGLSPLHFGNGTRLTVT.

This clone showed up just once. This chain links TRBV4-1 with TRBJ2-7, with TRBD2 matching 12 bases. CDR1 and CDR2 from the germline V gene are MGHRA and YSYEKL. The trim removed 1 base at V and 3 bases at J, leaving 10 bases unmatched. CDR3 length equals 18 residues. The CDR3 nucleotides are TGCGCCAGCAGCCAAGTCCCCGGGACTAGCGGGTCAAACTACGAGCAGTACTTC. Its translation: CASSQVPGTSGSNYEQYF.

V gene TRBV7-2 combines with J gene TRBJ1-2; a possible D gene is TRBD1 (6 bases). This CDR3 spans 15 amino acids. Germline V gives CDR1 SGHTA, CDR2 FQGNSA. V lost 8 bases, J lost 1 base, and 17 bases lay in between. The CDR3 protein is CASSPGGRVNYGYTF. Written as DNA, the CDR3 is TGTGCCAGCTCCCCGGGGGGGCGGGTTAACTATGGCTACACCTTC.